This TCR beta chain was recovered during a study of cytomegalovirus exposure and HLA in healthy donors. This clone showed up just a few times. Antigen: not known. The CDR3 extends over 13 amino acids. Germline V gene lookup returns CDR1 MDHEN and CDR2 SYDVKM. V dropped 7 bases and J dropped 3 bases, with 12 bases sitting between them. Study outcomes and limitations: Highest at DRB1 and lowest at HLA-C, TCR association rates differed among HLA loci in a later analysis. According to the study, 160 or so TCR beta chains were cytomegalovirus-associated. Donor immune exposure was known only as CMV serostatus.

The study ran its PCR with 60 Vbeta and 13 Jbeta primers. Assay: immunoSEQ multiplex PCR; the TCRdb copy retains only in-frame clones and omits some. The sample lists more than 100,000 clones; roughly 79% were seen once. The sequenced sample consisted of PBMCs. The V call is TRBV28, the J call TRBJ1-1; no clear D. This TCR was recovered from a woman aged 40 to 50 in good health and CMV-seronegative. DNA for the CDR3: TGTGCCAGCACCGTTTACACGTACACTGAAGCTTTCTTT. The encoded protein is CASTVYTYTEAFF.